Below, one TCR beta chain is given with its context. Its antigen is as yet unknown. The read stops 3 residues short of the end of the CDR3; the missing end is completed from the germline J gene. Only in-frame clones appear in the TCRdb table, and some are missing; sequencing was by immunoSEQ multiplex PCR. The sample totals about 31,000 clones; its top ten clones hold more than 8%. The CDR3 is 15 amino acids. Trimming cost V 2 bases and J 4 bases, with 14 bases left between them. The germline V gene encodes CDR1 SGHRS and CDR2 YFSETQ. This record comes from a study of T cells in women clearing cervical HPV infection. Study-wide context: Case blood drawn at lesion detection; control blood after infection cleared. Overall study results and limits: Controls had more TRBV6-7 (0.16%) than cases (approximately 0.11%). Repertoire richness, not evenness, was significantly elevated in CIN3+ cases versus controls.

Dot-blot hybridization genotyped cervical HPV amplified with MY09/MY11 PCR. The rearrangement uses TRBV5-1 and TRBJ2-3, with unresolved D. The source material was blood buffy coat. This sequence was found in a woman aged 18-70 years with a cervical HPV16 infection that either progressed to CIN3+ or cleared (not recorded which). The DNA read from the CDR3 is TGCGCCAGCAGCTTTGAGGCAGGCTTGGCAGATACG. This codes for CASSFEAGLADT. The CDR3, in full, reads CASSFEAGLADTQYF.